This T cell receptor beta chain was captured by sequencing in a study of T cell clonality in common variable immunodeficiency. Study findings and constraints: Authors noted CVID clonality's cause needs subpopulation repertoire sequencing. Compared with controls, CVID subjects had fewer shared TCRbeta clones. Fewer deletions and N-nucleotide insertions were reportedly seen in common variable immunodeficiency TCR beta sequences.

Per the germline V gene, CDR1 is GTSNPN and CDR2 is SVGIG (reference sequence). This CDR3 has 11 amino acids. Trimming removed 2 bases from V and 4 bases from J, with 6 bases in between. Only in-frame clones appear in the TCRdb table, and some are missing; sequencing was by immunoSEQ multiplex PCR. The sample presents about 34,000 clones, none singletons. With regard to this clone: The antigen is undetermined. The CDR3 extends 3 residues past the end of the read, so its final part is completed from the germline J gene.

This chain connects TRBV30 to TRBJ2-7, with D unresolved. The receptor comes from a human donor with common variable immunodeficiency. The sequenced material came from peripheral blood mononuclear cells. The part of the CDR3 DNA that was read is TGTGCCTGGAGTCTAGGTTACGAG. Residues: CAWSLGYE. The entire CDR3 is CAWSLGYEQYF. The full variable domain, completed using reference TRBV30 and TRBJ2-7, is SQTIHQWPATLVQPVGSPLSLECTVEGTSNPNLYWYRQAAGRGLQLLFYSVGIGQISSEVPQNLSASRPQDRQFILSSKKLLLSDSGFYLCAWSLGYEQYFGPGTRLTVT.